The 2 T cell receptor beta chains reported below all come from one sample, sequenced in a study of blood T cells in healthy people across ages. For the second PCR, which ran for about 7 to 11 cycles, a sample-barcoded 5' primer and a J-beta primer mix were used. TCRdb fed the 5' RACE reads into MiXCR, producing one record per CDR3 protein. The sample shows approximately 1.5 million distinct CDR3 sequences, 30% to 40% of them seen only once. Sample: blood. Source of these receptors: a woman in her twenties or thirties in good health.

This clonotype has just a few counts. J is TRBJ2-7 and V is TRBV5-8, with D tentatively TRBD2 (6 bases). V was pared by 0 bases and J by 3 bases, with 13 bases between. The CDR3 is made up of 15 amino acids. Germline assignment: CDR1 SGHTS and CDR2 YDEGEE. This CDR3 is CASSLGLAAHYEQYF. CDR3 sequence (DNA): TGTGCCAGCAGCTTGGGTTTAGCGGCCCACTACGAGCAGTACTTC.

The table lists this clonotype with a few counts. The V call is TRBV7-7, the J call TRBJ2-1; no clear D. Germline V gene sequence: CDR1 SSHAT, CDR2 FNYEAQ (reference sequence). The CDR3 sequence is 14 residues long. The V end was cut by 0 bases, the J end by 4 bases, with 7 bases between. The CDR3 DNA is TGTGCCAGCAGCTTAGCGGAACAGTACAATGAGCAGTTCTTC. Translation gives CASSLAEQYNEQFF.